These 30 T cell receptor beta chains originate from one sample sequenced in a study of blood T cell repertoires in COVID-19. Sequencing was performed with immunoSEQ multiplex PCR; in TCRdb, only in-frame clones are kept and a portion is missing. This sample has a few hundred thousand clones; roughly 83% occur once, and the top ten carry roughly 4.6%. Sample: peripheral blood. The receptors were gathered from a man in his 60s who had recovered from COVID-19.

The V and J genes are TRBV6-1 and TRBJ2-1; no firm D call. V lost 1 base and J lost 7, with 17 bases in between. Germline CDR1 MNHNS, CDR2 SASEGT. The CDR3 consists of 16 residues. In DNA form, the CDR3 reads TGTGCCAGCAGTGAAGAGCTAGACCTACGTTGGAATGAGCAGTTCTTC. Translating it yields CASSEELDLRWNEQFF.

The CDR3 sequence is CASSSGRYEQYF. The CDR3 DNA reads TGTGCCAGTAGTAGCGGGAGATACGAGCAGTACTTC. This rearrangement joins TRBV19 to TRBJ2-7; 7 bases are shared with TRBD2. There are 12 residues in the CDR3. In germline, CDR1 is LNHDA, CDR2 SQIVND (reference sequence). Trimming took 4 bases from V and 4 from J; bases not matched to a gene: 1.

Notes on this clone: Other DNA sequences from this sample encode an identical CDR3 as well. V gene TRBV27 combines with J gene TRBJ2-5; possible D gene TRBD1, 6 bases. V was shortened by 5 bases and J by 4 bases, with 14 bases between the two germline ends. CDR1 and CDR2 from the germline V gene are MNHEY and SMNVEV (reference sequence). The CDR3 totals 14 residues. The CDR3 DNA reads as TGTGCCAGCAGTCTAAGTGGCAGGGGAGAGACCCAGTACTTC. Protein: CASSLSGRGETQYF.

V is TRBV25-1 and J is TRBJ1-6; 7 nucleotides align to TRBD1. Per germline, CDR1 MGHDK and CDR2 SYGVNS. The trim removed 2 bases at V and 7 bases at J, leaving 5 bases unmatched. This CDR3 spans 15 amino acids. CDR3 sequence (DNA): TGTGCCAGCAGTGAACTGGCAGGGGGAAATTCACCCCTCCACTTT. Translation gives CASSELAGGNSPLHF. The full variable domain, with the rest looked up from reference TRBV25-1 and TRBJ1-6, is EADIYQTPRYLVIGTGKKITLECSQTMGHDKMYWYQQDPGMELHLIHYSYGVNSTEKGDLSSESTVSRIRTEHFPLTLESARPSHTSQYLCASSELAGGNSPLHFGNGTRLTVT.

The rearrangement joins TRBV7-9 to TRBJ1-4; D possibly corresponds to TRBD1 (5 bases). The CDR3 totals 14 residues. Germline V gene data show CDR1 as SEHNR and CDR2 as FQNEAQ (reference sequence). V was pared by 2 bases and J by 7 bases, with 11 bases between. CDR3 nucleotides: TGTGCCAGCAGCTTACGCGGGGGGGGTGAAAAACTGTTTTTT. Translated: CASSLRGGGEKLFF.

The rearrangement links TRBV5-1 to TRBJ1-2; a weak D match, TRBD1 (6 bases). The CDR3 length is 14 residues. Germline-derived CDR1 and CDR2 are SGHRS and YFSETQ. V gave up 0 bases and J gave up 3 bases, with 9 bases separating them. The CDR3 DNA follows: TGCGCCAGCAGCTTGGTCCCAGGGGACTATGGCTACACCTTC. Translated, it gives CASSLVPGDYGYTF.

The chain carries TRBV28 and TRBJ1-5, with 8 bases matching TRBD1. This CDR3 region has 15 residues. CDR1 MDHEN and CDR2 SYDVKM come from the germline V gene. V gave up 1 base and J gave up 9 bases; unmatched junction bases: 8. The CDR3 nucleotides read TGTGCCAGCAGTTTATCCCACAGGGGGTCCCCGCCCCAGCATTTT. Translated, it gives CASSLSHRGSPPQHF.

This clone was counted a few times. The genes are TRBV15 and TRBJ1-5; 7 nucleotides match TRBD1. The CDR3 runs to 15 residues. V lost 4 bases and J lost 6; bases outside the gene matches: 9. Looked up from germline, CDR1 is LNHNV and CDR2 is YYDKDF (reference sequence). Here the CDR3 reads CATSIRTGGVQPQHF. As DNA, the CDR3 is TGTGCCACCAGCATTAGGACAGGCGGGGTTCAGCCCCAGCATTTT.

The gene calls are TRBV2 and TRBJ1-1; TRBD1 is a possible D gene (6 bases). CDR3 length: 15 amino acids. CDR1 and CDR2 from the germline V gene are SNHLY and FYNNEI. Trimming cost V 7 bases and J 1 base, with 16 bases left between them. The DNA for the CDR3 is TGTGCCAGCAACGGGGGGGGCAGAAAGAACACTGAAGCTTTCTTT. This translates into CASNGGGRKNTEAFF.

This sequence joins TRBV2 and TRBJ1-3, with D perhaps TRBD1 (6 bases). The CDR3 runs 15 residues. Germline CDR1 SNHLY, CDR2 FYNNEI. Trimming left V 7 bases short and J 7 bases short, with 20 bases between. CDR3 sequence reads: CASIPSATGRNTIYF. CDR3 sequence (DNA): TGTGCCAGCATTCCCTCCGCGACAGGACGGAACACCATATATTTT.

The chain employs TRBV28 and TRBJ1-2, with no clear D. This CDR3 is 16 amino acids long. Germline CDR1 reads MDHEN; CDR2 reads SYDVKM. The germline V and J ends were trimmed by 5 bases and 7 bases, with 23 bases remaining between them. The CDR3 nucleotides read TGTGCCAGCAGTATCCCACCCCCTCAGGCCCGGCGTGGCTACACCTTC. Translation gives CASSIPPPQARRGYTF.

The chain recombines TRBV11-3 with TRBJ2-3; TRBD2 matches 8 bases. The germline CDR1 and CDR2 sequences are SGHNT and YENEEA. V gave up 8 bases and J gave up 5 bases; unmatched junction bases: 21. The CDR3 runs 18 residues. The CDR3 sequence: CASRTKKISGSELDTQYF. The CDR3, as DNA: TGTGCCAGCCGAACCAAGAAGATAAGCGGGAGTGAATTAGATACGCAGTATTTT. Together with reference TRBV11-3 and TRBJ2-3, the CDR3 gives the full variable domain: EAGVVQSPRYKIIEKKQPVAFWCNPISGHNTLYWYLQNLGQGPELLIRYENEEAVDDSQLPKDRFSAERLKGVDSTLKIQPAELGDSAVYLCASRTKKISGSELDTQYFGPGTRLTVL.

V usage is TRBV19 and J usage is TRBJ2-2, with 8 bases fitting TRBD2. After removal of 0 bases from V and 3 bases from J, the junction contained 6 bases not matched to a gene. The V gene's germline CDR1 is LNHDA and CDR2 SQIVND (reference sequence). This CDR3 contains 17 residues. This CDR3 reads CASSIDVSGVYTGELFF. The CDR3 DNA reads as TGTGCCAGTAGTATAGATGTTAGCGGGGTATACACCGGGGAGCTGTTTTTT. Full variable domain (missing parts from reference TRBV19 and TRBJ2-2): DGGITQSPKYLFRKEGQNVTLSCEQNLNHDAMYWYRQDPGQGLRLIYYSQIVNDFQKGDIAEGYSVSREKKESFPLTVTSAQKNPTAFYLCASSIDVSGVYTGELFFGEGSRLTVL.

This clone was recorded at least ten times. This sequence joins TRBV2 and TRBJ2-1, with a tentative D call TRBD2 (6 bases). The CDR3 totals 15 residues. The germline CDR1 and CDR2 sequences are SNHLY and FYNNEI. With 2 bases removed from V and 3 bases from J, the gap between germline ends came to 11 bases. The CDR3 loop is CASSERLAFYNEQFF. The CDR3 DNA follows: TGTGCCAGCAGTGAAAGGCTAGCGTTCTACAATGAGCAGTTCTTC.

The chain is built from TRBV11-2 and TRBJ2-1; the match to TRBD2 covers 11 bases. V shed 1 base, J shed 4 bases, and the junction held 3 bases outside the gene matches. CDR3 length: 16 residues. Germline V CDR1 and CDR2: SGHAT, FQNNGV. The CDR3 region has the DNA TGTGCCAGCAGCTTAGGCCTAGCGGGGGGTTACAATGAGCAGTTCTTC. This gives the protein CASSLGLAGGYNEQFF.

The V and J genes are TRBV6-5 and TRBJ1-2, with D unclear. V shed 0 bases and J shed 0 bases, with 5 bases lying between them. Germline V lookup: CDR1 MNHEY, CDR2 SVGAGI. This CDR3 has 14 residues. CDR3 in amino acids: CASSYSAANYGYTF. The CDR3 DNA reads TGTGCCAGCAGTTACTCGGCAGCTAACTATGGCTACACCTTC.

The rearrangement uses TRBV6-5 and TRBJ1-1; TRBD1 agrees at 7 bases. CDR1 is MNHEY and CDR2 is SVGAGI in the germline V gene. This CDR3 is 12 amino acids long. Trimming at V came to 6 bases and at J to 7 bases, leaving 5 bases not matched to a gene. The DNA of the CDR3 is TGTGCCAGCAGCCGGACAGGCGTTGAAGCTTTCTTT. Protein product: CASSRTGVEAFF.

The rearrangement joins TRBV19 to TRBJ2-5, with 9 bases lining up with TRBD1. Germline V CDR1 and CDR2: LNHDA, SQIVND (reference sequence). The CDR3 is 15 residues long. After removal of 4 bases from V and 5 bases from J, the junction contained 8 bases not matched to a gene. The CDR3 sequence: CASSTHRGRKETQYF. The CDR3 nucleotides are TGTGCCAGTAGTACCCACAGGGGGCGAAAGGAGACCCAGTACTTC.

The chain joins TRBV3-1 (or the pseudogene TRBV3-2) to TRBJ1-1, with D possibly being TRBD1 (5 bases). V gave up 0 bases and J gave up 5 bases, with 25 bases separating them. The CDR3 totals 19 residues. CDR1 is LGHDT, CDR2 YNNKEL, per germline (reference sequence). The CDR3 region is CASSQDLIGQGFSGTEAFF. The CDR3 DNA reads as TGTGCCAGCAGCCAAGATTTAATTGGGCAGGGTTTCTCTGGTACTGAAGCTTTCTTT.

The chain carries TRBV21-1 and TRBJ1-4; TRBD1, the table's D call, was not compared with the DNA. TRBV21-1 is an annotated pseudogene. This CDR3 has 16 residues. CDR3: CASNRPGQGEMGKLFF. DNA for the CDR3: TGTGCCAGCAACCGACCCGGACAGGGCGAAATGGGAAAACTGTTTTTT.

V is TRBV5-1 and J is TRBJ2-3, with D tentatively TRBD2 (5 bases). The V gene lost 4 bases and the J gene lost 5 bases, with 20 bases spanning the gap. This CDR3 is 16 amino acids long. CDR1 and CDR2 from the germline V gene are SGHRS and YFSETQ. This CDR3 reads CASSRPGLPPLDTQYF. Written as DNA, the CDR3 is TGCGCCAGCAGCCGCCCCGGACTCCCGCCCCTAGATACGCAGTATTTT.

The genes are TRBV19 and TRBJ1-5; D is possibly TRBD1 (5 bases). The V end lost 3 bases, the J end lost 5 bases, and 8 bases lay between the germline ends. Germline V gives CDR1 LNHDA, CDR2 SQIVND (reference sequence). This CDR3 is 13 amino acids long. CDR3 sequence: CASSMGRDQPQHF. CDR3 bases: TGTGCCAGTAGTATGGGCAGGGATCAGCCCCAGCATTTT.

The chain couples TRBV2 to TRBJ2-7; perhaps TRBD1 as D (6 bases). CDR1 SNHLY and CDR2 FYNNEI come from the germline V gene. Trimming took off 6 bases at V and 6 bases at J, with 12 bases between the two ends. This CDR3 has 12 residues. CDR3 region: CASRWGPGEQYF. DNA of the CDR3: TGTGCCAGCAGGTGGGGGCCGGGCGAGCAGTACTTC.

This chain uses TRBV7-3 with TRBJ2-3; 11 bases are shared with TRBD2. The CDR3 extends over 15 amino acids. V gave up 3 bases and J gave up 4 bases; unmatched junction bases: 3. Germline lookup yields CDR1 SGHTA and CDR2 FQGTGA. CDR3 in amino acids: CASSFSSGGSDTQYF. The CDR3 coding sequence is TGTGCCAGCAGCTTTTCTAGCGGGGGGTCAGATACGCAGTATTTT.

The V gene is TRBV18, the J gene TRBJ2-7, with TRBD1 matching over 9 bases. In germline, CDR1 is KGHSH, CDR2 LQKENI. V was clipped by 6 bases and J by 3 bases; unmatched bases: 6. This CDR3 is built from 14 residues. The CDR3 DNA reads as TGTGCCAGCTCGTCGGGACAGGGAAACTACGAGCAGTACTTC. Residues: CASSSGQGNYEQYF.

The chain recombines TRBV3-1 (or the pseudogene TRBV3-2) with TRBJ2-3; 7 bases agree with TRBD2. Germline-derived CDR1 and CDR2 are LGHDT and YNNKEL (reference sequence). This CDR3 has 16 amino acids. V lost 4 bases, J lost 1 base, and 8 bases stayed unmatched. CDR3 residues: CASSLRLGLRTDTQYF. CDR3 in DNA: TGTGCCAGCAGCCTACGGTTGGGACTACGCACAGATACGCAGTATTTT.

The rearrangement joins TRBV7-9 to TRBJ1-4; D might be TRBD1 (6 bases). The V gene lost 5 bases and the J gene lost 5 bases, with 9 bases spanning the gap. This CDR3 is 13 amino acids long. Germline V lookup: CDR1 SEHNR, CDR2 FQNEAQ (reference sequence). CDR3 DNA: TGTGCCAGCAGCCCAGGACAGAATGAAAAACTGTTTTTT. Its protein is CASSPGQNEKLFF. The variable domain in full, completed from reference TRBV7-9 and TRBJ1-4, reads DTGVSQNPRHKITKRGQNVTFRCDPISEHNRLYWYRQTLGQGPEFLTYFQNEAQLEKSRLLSDRFSAERPKGSFSTLEIQRTEQGDSAMYLCASSPGQNEKLFFGSGTQLSVL.

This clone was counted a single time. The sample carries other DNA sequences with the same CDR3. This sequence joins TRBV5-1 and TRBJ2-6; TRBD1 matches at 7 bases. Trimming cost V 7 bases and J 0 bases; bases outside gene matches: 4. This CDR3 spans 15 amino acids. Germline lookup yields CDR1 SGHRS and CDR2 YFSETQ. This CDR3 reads CASRDRSSGANVLTF. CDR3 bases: TGCGCCAGCCGGGACAGAAGCTCTGGGGCCAACGTCCTGACTTTC.

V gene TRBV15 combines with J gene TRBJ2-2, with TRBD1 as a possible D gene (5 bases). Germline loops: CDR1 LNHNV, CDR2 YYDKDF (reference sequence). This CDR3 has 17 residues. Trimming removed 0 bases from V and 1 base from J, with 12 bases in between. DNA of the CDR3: TGTGCCACCAGCAGAGATCGGAGTGGACAGAACACCGGGGAGCTGTTTTTT. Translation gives CATSRDRSGQNTGELFF.

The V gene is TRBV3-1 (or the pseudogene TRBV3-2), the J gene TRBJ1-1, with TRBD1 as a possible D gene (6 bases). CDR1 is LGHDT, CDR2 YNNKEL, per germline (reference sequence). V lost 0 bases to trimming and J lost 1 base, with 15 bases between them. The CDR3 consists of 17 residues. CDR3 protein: CASSQEHSGHPNTEAFF. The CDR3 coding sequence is TGTGCCAGCAGCCAAGAACATTCGGGACACCCGAACACTGAAGCTTTCTTT.